This T cell receptor (beta chain) is from a study of beta chain features in type 1 diabetes. About the study: About 110,000,000 sorted cells were examined across all samples.

A single heparinised blood sample, averaging approximately 0.12 L, was obtained per donor. Over 95% purity was reached by all sorted populations. As for this clone: The antigen remains undetermined.

The whole isolated RNA underwent reverse transcription, so sequencing captured expressed TCRB transcripts. Sequenced by immunoSEQ multiplex PCR; TCRdb stores in-frame clones only, minus some. The sample lists about 930,000 clones; about a sixth were seen once. Study-level results: Sampled from patients, naive, central memory and Treg TCRB repertoires appeared more similar than those sampled from healthy donors.

The CDR3 has 12 amino acids. V was trimmed by 0 bases and J by 9 bases, leaving 6 bases between them. Germline V gives CDR1 SGHAT, CDR2 FQNNGV. This clonotype originated in a young woman in good health. The specimen sequenced was naive CD4+ T cells from blood. The chain carries TRBV11-2 and TRBJ1-5; no definite D call. The CDR3 region has the DNA TGTGCCAGCAGCTTAGACTTTGGGCCCCAGCATTTT. Translation gives CASSLDFGPQHF.